Sequencing of this TCR beta chain was carried out in a study of blood T cell repertoires in COVID-19. Study details: Samples taken during acute and convalescent COVID-19 were collected in the United States, Italy and Spain. The cDNA or gDNA used as material had been derived from T cells, B-cell-depleted T cells, or PBMCs.

J was trimmed by 5 bases and V by 5 bases; bases with no gene match: 7. This CDR3 is built from 14 residues. The germline CDR1 and CDR2 sequences are MNHNY and SVGAGI (reference sequence). In the authors' methods: Cell counts per sample came from amplifying reference gene primers. The data were produced by immunoSEQ multiplex PCR, yet TCRdb's version contains in-frame clones alone and is incomplete. The V and J calls and clone size come from that table; D and trimming were worked out from the DNA. Of approximately 170,000 clones in the sample, roughly 86% are singletons; the top ten hold roughly 3.3%.

Sequencing was carried out using peripheral blood. The clonotype originates from a man in his 70s with acute or convalescent COVID-19. J is TRBJ1-1 and V is TRBV6-6, with 8 positions matching TRBD1. This CDR3 is CASSTRQGWTEAFF. CDR3 coding DNA: TGTGCCAGCAGTACACGACAGGGGTGGACTGAAGCTTTCTTT.